Listed below are T cell receptor beta chains from one sample, sequenced in a study of beta chain features in type 1 diabetes. TCRdb's table, derived via immunoSEQ multiplex PCR, lists solely in-frame clones and lacks some. The sample records approximately 160,000 clones, 50% to 70% being singletons. Input material: naive CD4+ T cells from blood. The receptors derive from a man aged 25 to 40 with type 1 diabetes. The CDR3 runs from the conserved cysteine through the conserved F or W. The order of the fields is V gene, CDR3 length, clone size, D gene, J gene, CDR3 protein, CDR3 DNA. A D gene is named only where the DNA matches it firmly. Clone size, where shown, is once, few, many, or a class for clones that have expanded.

>TRBV7-2|16|-|-|TRBJ1-6
CASSLEGVPYNSPLHF
TGTGCCAGCAGCTTAGAGGGGGTCCCCTATAATTCACCCCTCCACTTT
>TRBV29-1|13|-|TRBD1|TRBJ1-1
CSVGQGSNTEAFF
TGCAGCGTTGGACAGGGTTCGAACACTGAAGCTTTCTTT
>TRBV29-1|14|-|-|TRBJ2-5
CSVGILGKGETQYF
TGCAGCGTTGGAATTTTGGGAAAGGGGGAGACCCAGTACTTC
>TRBV7-2|14|-|-|TRBJ2-5
CASSSGSLQETQYF
TGTGCCAGCAGCTCCGGGTCTCTCCAAGAGACCCAGTACTTC
>TRBV9|13|-|-|TRBJ2-7
CASSVQTGYEQYF
TGTGCCAGCAGCGTACAGACAGGCTACGAGCAGTACTTC
>TRBV7-2|12|-|-|TRBJ2-7
CASSLQGYEQYF
TGTGCCAGCAGCTTACAGGGCTACGAGCAGTACTTC
>TRBV30|13|-|TRBD1|TRBJ1-6
CAWNPTGSSPLHF
TGTGCCTGGAATCCGACAGGGAGCTCACCCCTCCACTTT
>TRBV5-4|15|few|TRBD1|TRBJ2-5
CASSGDRGGQETQYF
TGTGCCAGCAGCGGAGACAGGGGTGGTCAAGAGACCCAGTACTTC
>TRBV7-9|13|-|TRBD1|TRBJ1-2
CASSLGQEYGYTF
TGTGCCAGCAGCCTGGGACAGGAATATGGCTACACCTTC
>TRBV4-2|16|-|-|TRBJ2-6
CASSQGQGSGANVLTF
TGTGCCAGCAGCCAAGGCCAGGGATCTGGGGCCAACGTCCTGACTTTC
>TRBV7-9|15|-|-|TRBJ2-3
CASSPRSGSTDTQYF
TGTGCCAGCAGCCCTCGAAGCGGGAGCACAGATACGCAGTATTTT
>TRBV21-1|18|once|-|TRBJ2-4
CASSKGTGVPIAKNIQYF
TGTGCCAGCAGCAAAGGGACAGGAGTCCCTATAGCCAAAAACATTCAGTACTTC
>TRBV6-5|16|-|TRBD1|TRBJ2-1
CASSYSGTGGLGEQFF
TGTGCCAGCAGTTACTCAGGGACAGGGGGCTTAGGTGAGCAGTTCTTC
>TRBV29-1|12|-|-|TRBJ1-5
CSVAGADQPQHF
TGCAGCGTCGCTGGCGCTGATCAGCCCCAGCATTTT
>TRBV29-1|13|few|-|TRBJ2-5
CSEYRYSGETQYF
TGCAGCGAGTATCGGTACTCGGGGGAGACCCAGTACTTC
>TRBV29-1|13|-|-|TRBJ1-4
CSVGRGWSEKLFF
TGCAGCGTTGGCAGGGGATGGAGTGAAAAACTGTTTTTT
>TRBV18|15|-|-|TRBJ2-2
CASSPSGSDTGELFF
TGTGCCAGCTCACCATCAGGGTCGGACACCGGGGAGCTGTTTTTT
>TRBV10-2|12|-|TRBD1|TRBJ1-1
CASQQGDTEAFF
TGCGCCAGCCAACAGGGGGATACTGAAGCTTTCTTT
>TRBV29-1|13|once|-|TRBJ1-1
CSVEKQGNTEAFF
TGCAGCGTTGAAAAACAGGGGAACACTGAAGCTTTCTTT
>TRBV2|15|-|TRBD1|TRBJ1-6
CASSATGDGNSPLHF
TGTGCCAGCAGCGCGACAGGGGATGGTAATTCACCCCTCCACTTT
>TRBV30|13|-|-|TRBJ2-4
CAWSPGAKNIQYF
TGTGCCTGGAGTCCGGGGGCCAAAAACATTCAGTACTTC
>TRBV7-2|13|few|-|TRBJ1-6
CASSATGYSPLHF
TGTGCCAGCAGCGCCACAGGTTATTCACCCCTCCACTTT
>TRBV29-1|13|-|TRBD1|TRBJ1-1
CSVEGQGITEAFF
TGCAGCGTTGAGGGACAGGGGATCACTGAAGCTTTCTTT
>TRBV30|14|-|TRBD1|TRBJ2-7
CAWSRDRGINEQYF
TGTGCCTGGAGTAGGGACAGGGGCATAAACGAGCAGTACTTC
>TRBV18|13|-|-|TRBJ2-5
CASQSRVLGTQYF
TGTGCCAGCCAATCACGGGTCCTTGGGACCCAGTACTTC
>TRBV7-8|18|-|-|TRBJ2-1
CASSLSPAVAARDNEQFF
TGTGCCAGCAGCTTAAGTCCTGCTGTGGCGGCGCGGGACAATGAGCAGTTCTTC
>TRBV29-1|13|-|-|TRBJ1-1
CSVEKTANTEAFF
TGCAGCGTTGAAAAGACAGCGAACACTGAAGCTTTCTTT
>TRBV25-1|14|-|-|TRBJ2-7
CASSFTGPDYEQYF
TGTGCCAGCAGTTTTACAGGGCCAGACTACGAGCAGTACTTC
>TRBV29-1|13|-|TRBD1|TRBJ1-1
CSADRGTNTEAFF
TGCAGCGCGGACAGGGGGACAAACACTGAAGCTTTCTTT
>TRBV6-4|14|-|-|TRBJ2-1
CASSDTGRYNEQFF
TGTGCCAGCAGTGACACAGGGAGATACAATGAGCAGTTCTTC
>TRBV25-1|15|-|-|TRBJ2-3
CASSWGTGKTDTQYF
TGTGCCAGCAGTTGGGGAACAGGGAAAACAGATACGCAGTATTTT
>TRBV11-2|13|few|-|TRBJ2-5
CASSFRAGETQYF
TGTGCCAGCAGCTTCAGGGCGGGAGAGACCCAGTACTTC
>TRBV11-2|13|-|-|TRBJ2-5
CASSSLPSETQYF
TGTGCCAGCAGCTCCCTACCCTCGGAGACCCAGTACTTC
>TRBV9|16|-|-|TRBJ2-3
CASSATNNWGTDTQYF
TGTGCCAGCAGCGCAACCAACAACTGGGGCACAGATACGCAGTATTTT
>TRBV29-1|16|-|-|TRBJ2-6
CSVHGTWSSGANVLTF
TGCAGCGTGCACGGGACGTGGAGCTCTGGGGCCAACGTCCTGACTTTC
>TRBV30|15|-|-|TRBJ1-1
CAWSVGPPGETEAFF
TGTGCCTGGAGTGTAGGCCCCCCAGGGGAAACTGAAGCTTTCTTT
>TRBV10-3|15|-|TRBD1|TRBJ1-2
CAISELDRGPDGCTF
TGTGCCATCAGTGAGTTGGACAGGGGGCCGGATGGCTGCACCTTC
>TRBV7-2|15|-|TRBD2|TRBJ2-3
CASSSLAGGQNTQYF
TGTGCCAGCAGCTCACTAGCGGGGGGGCAAAATACGCAGTATTTT
>TRBV9|17|-|-|TRBJ2-7
CASSVAPHGNSHYEQYF
TGTGCCAGCAGCGTAGCCCCCCATGGGAATTCACACTACGAGCAGTACTTC
>TRBV28|18|-|TRBD2|TRBJ2-5
CASSLGGLAGPRGETQYF
TGTGCCAGCAGTTTGGGCGGTCTAGCGGGGCCACGAGGGGAGACCCAGTACTTC
>TRBV29-1|12|few|-|TRBJ2-7
CSETGIHDEQYF
TGCAGCGAAACCGGGATTCACGACGAGCAGTACTTC
>TRBV7-7|13|few|-|TRBJ2-1
CASSLKGGGEQFF
TGTGCTAGCAGCTTGAAGGGGGGCGGAGAGCAGTTCTTC
>TRBV18|15|few|-|TRBJ1-2
CASSPPSAGNYGYTF
TGTGCCAGCTCACCACCTAGCGCAGGGAACTATGGCTACACCTTC
>TRBV19|14|-|-|TRBJ2-3
CASSIVQFTDTQYF
TGTGCCAGTAGTATCGTACAGTTCACAGATACGCAGTATTTT
>TRBV9|13|-|-|TRBJ1-1
CASSAGAGTEAFF
TGTGCCAGCAGCGCGGGGGCGGGCACTGAAGCTTTCTTT
>TRBV25-1|12|-|-|TRBJ2-1
CASSELGHEQFF
TGTGCCAGCAGTGAACTTGGGCATGAGCAGTTCTTC
>TRBV29-1|18|once|TRBD2|TRBJ2-1
CSHSVGLVSGGSYNEQFF
TGCAGCCACTCGGTAGGACTAGTCTCTGGCGGCTCCTACAATGAGCAGTTCTTC
>TRBV30|14|-|-|TRBJ2-7
CAWSVMVGAYEQYF
TGTGCCTGGAGTGTAATGGTGGGTGCCTACGAGCAGTACTTC
>TRBV7-9|15|few|-|TRBJ2-6
CASRRQRSGANVLTF
TGTGCCAGCAGGCGACAGAGGTCTGGGGCCAACGTCCTGACTTTC
>TRBV29-1|12|-|-|TRBJ2-1
CSVARAFDEQFF
TGCAGCGTTGCCAGGGCCTTTGATGAGCAGTTCTTC
>TRBV7-2|15|-|TRBD1|TRBJ1-6
CASSVRQGYNSPLHF
TGTGCCAGCAGCGTCAGACAGGGTTATAATTCACCCCTCCACTTT
>TRBV6-5|15|-|TRBD1|TRBJ2-1
CASRLGQSSYNEQFF
TGTGCCAGCAGACTGGGACAGTCCTCCTACAATGAGCAGTTCTTC
>TRBV4-3|15|few|TRBD1|TRBJ2-2
CASSQGQGITGELFF
TGCGCCAGCAGCCAAGGACAGGGGATTACCGGGGAGCTGTTTTTT
>TRBV15|15|-|TRBD2|TRBJ2-5
CATSRGGEYQETQYF
TGTGCCACCAGCAGGGGAGGGGAGTACCAAGAGACCCAGTACTTC